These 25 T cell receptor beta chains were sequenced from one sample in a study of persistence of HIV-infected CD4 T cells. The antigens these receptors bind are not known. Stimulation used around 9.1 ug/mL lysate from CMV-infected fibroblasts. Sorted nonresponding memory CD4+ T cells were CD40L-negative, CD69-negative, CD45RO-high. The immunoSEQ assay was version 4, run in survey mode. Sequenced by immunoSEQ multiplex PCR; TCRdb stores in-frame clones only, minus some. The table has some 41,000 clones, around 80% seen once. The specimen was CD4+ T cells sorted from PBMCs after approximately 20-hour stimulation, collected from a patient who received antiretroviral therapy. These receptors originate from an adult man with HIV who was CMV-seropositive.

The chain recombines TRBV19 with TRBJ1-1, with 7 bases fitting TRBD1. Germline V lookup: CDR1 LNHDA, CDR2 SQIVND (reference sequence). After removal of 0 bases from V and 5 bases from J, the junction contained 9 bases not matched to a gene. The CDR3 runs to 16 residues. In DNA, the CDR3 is TGTGCCAGTAGTATAGATTCAAGGGGGCTTATTACTGAAGCTTTCTTT. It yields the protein CASSIDSRGLITEAFF.

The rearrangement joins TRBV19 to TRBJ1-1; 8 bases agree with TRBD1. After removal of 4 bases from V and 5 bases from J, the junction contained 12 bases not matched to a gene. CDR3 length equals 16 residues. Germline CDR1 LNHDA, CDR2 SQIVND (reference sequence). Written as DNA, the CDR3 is TGTGCCAGTAGTACCCGGGGCCAGGGGGCGCGAACTGAAGCTTTCTTT. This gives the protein CASSTRGQGARTEAFF.

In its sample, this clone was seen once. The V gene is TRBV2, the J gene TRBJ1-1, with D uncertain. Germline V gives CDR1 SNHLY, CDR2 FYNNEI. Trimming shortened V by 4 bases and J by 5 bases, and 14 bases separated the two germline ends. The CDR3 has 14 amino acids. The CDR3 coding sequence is TGTGCCAGCAGTGCAGCGTTCACGGAAACTGAAGCTTTCTTT. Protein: CASSAAFTETEAFF.

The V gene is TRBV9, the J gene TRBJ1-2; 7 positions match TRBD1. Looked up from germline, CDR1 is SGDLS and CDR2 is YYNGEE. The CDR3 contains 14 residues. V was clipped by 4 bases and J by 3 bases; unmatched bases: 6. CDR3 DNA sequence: TGTGCCAGCAGCTTCCTTCAGGGGGACTATGGCTACACCTTC. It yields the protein CASSFLQGDYGYTF.

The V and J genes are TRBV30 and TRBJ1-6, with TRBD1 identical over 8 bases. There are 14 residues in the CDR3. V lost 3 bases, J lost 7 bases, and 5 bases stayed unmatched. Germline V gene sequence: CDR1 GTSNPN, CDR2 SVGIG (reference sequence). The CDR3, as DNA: TGTGCCTGGAGAAAACAGGGGGTAAATTCACCCCTCCACTTT. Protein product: CAWRKQGVNSPLHF.

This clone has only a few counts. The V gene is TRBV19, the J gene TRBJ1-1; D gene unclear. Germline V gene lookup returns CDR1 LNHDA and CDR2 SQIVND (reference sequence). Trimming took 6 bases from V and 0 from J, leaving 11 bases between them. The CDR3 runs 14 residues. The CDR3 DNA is TGTGCCAGTAGGAAGGGCTTTGTGAACACTGAAGCTTTCTTT. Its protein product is CASRKGFVNTEAFF. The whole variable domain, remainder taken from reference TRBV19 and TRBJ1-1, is DGGITQSPKYLFRKEGQNVTLSCEQNLNHDAMYWYRQDPGQGLRLIYYSQIVNDFQKGDIAEGYSVSREKKESFPLTVTSAQKNPTAFYLCASRKGFVNTEAFFGQGTRLTVV.

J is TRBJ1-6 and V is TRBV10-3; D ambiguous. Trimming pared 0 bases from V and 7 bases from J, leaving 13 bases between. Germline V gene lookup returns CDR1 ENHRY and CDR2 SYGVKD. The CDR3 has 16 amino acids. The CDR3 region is CAISESKGTGNSPLHF. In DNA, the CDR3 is TGTGCCATCAGTGAGTCGAAGGGTACGGGGAATTCACCCCTCCACTTT.

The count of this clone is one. CDR3 sequence reads: CATSAPGGNQPQHF. The CDR3 nucleotides are TGTGCCACCAGTGCTCCTGGGGGTAATCAGCCCCAGCATTTT. The chain employs TRBV24-1 and TRBJ1-5; D may be TRBD1 (5 bases). This CDR3 has 14 amino acids. V lost 5 bases to trimming and J lost 4 bases, with 11 bases between them. CDR1 is KGHDR and CDR2 is SFDVKD in the germline V gene.

CDR3 coding DNA: TGTGCCAGCAGCCAAGGATCGACACCGTCCTACGAGCAGTACTTC. It encodes CASSQGSTPSYEQYF. The V and J genes are TRBV14 and TRBJ2-7; D not certain. V was shortened by 1 base and J by 1 base, with 11 bases between the two germline ends. Germline V gives CDR1 SGHDN, CDR2 FVKESK. This CDR3 spans 15 amino acids.

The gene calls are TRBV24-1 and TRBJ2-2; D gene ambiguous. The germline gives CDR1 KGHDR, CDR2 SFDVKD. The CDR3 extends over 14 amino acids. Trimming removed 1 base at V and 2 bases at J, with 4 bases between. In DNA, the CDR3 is TGTGCCACCAGTGATTTTAGCAACACCGGGGAGCTGTTTTTT. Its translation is CATSDFSNTGELFF.

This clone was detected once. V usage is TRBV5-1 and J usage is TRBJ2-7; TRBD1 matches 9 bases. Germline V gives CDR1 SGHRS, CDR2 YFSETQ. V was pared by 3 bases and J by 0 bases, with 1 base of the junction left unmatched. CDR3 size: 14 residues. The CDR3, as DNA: TGCGCCAGCAGCTGGGGACAGGGCTCCTACGAGCAGTACTTC. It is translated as CASSWGQGSYEQYF.

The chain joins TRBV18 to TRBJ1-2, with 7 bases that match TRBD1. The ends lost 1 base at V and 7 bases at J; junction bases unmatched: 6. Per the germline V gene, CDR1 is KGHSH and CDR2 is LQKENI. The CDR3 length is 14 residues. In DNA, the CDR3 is TGTGCCAGCTCACCACGGGGGGACAGTTTTGGCTACACCTTC. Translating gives CASSPRGDSFGYTF.

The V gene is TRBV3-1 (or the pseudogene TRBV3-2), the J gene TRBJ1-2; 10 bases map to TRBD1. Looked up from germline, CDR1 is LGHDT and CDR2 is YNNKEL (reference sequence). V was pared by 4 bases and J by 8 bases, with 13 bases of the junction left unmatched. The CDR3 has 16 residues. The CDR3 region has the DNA TGTGCCAGCAGCCGCCCTTCGACAGGGGGCGGTGGAGGCTACACCTTC. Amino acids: CASSRPSTGGGGGYTF.

The CDR3, as DNA: TGCGCCAGCAGCTCCGGCGGGCAGCGGGGGCCCCAGGCGACGCAGTATTTT. It translates to CASSSGGQRGPQATQYF. This rearrangement joins TRBV5-1 to TRBJ2-3; TRBD2 agrees at 8 bases. The V segment lost 3 bases and the J segment 9 bases; nucleotides outside the gene matches: 18. This CDR3 region has 17 residues. Germline V gives CDR1 SGHRS, CDR2 YFSETQ.

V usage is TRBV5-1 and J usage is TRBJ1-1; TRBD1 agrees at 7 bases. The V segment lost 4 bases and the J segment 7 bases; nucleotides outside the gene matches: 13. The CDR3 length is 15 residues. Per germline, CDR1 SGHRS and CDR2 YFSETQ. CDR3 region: CASSEGSAGGIEAFF. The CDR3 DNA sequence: TGCGCCAGCAGCGAGGGATCGGCAGGGGGAATTGAAGCTTTCTTT.

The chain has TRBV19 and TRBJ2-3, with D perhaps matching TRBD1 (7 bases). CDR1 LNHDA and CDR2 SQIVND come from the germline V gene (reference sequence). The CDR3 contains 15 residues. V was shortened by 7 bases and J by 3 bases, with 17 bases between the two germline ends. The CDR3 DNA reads TGTGCCAGTACCGACAGGGCGGGGAGTACAGATACGCAGTATTTT. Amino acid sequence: CASTDRAGSTDTQYF.

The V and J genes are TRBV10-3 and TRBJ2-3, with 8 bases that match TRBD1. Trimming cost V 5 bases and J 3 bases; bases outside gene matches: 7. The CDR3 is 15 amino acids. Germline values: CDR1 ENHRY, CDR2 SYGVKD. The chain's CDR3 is CAISFGQGGTDTQYF. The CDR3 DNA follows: TGTGCCATCAGTTTCGGACAGGGTGGGACAGATACGCAGTATTTT.

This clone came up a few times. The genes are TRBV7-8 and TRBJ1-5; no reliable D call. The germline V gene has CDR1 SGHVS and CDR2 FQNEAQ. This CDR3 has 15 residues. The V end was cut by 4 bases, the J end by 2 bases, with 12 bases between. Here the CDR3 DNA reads TGTGCCAGCAGCTACTCCGGTGGGGGCAATCAGCCCCAGCATTTT. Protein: CASSYSGGGNQPQHF.

The CDR3 sequence is CASSQDQGGARAYSPLHF. Written as DNA, the CDR3 is TGCGCCAGCAGCCAAGATCAAGGAGGGGCCCGGGCGTATTCACCCCTCCACTTT. The J gene is TRBJ1-6, the V gene TRBV4-1; D perhaps matches TRBD1 (5 bases). V lost 0 bases to trimming and J lost 8 bases, with 20 bases between them. The germline V gene encodes CDR1 MGHRA and CDR2 YSYEKL. CDR3 length equals 18 residues.

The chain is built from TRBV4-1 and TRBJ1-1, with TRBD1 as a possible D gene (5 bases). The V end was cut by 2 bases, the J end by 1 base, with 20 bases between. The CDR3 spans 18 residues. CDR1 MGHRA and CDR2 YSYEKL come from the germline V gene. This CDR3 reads CASSQSRGDLLSNTEAFF. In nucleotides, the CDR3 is TGCGCCAGCAGCCAATCAAGAGGGGACTTACTCTCGAACACTGAAGCTTTCTTT.

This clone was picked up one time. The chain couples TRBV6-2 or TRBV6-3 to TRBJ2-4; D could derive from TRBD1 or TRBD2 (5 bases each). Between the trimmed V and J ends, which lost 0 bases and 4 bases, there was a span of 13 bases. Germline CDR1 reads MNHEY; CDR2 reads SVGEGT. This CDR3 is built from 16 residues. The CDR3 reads CASSYSGWGSKNIQYF. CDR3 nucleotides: TGTGCCAGCAGTTACTCGGGCTGGGGGTCGAAAAACATTCAGTACTTC.

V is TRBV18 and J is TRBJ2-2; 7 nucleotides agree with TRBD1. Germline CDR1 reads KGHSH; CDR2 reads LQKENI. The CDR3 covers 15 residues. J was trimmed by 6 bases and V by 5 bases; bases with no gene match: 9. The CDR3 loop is CASSSGQTHAGELFF. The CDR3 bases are TGTGCCAGCTCATCGGGACAGACTCACGCCGGGGAGCTGTTTTTT.

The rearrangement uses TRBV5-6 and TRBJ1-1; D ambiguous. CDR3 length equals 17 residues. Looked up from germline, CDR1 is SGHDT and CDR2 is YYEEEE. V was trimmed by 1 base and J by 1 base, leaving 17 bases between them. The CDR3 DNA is TGTGCCAGCAGCTTGAAGGAGGAACGGTATTCGAACACTGAAGCTTTCTTT. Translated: CASSLKEERYSNTEAFF.

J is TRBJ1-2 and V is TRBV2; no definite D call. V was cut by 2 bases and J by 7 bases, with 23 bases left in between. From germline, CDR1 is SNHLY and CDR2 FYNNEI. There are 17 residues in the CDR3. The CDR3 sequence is CASSETEQNAFLRGYTF. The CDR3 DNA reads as TGTGCCAGCAGTGAAACTGAACAGAACGCCTTTTTGCGTGGCTACACCTTC.

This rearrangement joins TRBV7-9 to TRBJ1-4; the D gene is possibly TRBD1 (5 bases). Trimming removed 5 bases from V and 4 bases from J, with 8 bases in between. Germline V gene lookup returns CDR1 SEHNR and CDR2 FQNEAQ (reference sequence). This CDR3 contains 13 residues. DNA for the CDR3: TGTGCCAGCAGCGGGGGGTATAATGAAAAACTGTTTTTT. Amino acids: CASSGGYNEKLFF. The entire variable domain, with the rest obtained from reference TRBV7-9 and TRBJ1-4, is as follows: DTGVSQNPRHKITKRGQNVTFRCDPISEHNRLYWYRQTLGQGPEFLTYFQNEAQLEKSRLLSDRFSAERPKGSFSTLEIQRTEQGDSAMYLCASSGGYNEKLFFGSGTQLSVL.